The source of this T cell receptor beta chain is a study of post-analysis software for immune sequencing data. A word on this clonotype: The antigen remains unidentified.

Broader study findings: Controls significantly exceeded multiple sclerosis patients in normalized Chao1 diversity.

Researchers reported that TCR beta cDNA libraries carried unique molecular identifiers. Between about 0.85 and 11 million T cells gave rise to some 490,000 cDNA molecules. MiXCR was run by TCRdb on the PCR reads, yielding one entry per CDR3 protein. The sample gives roughly 540,000 distinct CDR3 sequences, around 36% of which show up once; about 6% is in the top ten. The TCR sequence derives from a girl younger than 18 with multiple sclerosis. What was sequenced was blood.

Here the CDR3 DNA reads TGTGCCACCAGCTACTCAGGGTCTGGGGCCAACGTCCTGACTTTC. Translating it yields CATSYSGSGANVLTF. The gene calls are TRBV15 and TRBJ2-6, with D possibly being TRBD1 (5 bases). Germline V gives CDR1 LNHNV, CDR2 YYDKDF (reference sequence). Trimming pared 5 bases from V and 1 base from J, leaving 9 bases between. There are 15 residues in the CDR3. Filled out from reference TRBV15 and TRBJ2-6, the complete variable domain reads DAMVIQNPRYQVTQFGKPVTLSCSQTLNHNVMYWYQQKSSQAPKLLFHYYDKDFNNEADTPDNFQSRRPNTSFCFLDIRSPGLGDTAMYLCATSYSGSGANVLTFGAGSRLTVL.